This T cell receptor beta chain was obtained from a study of blood T cell repertoires in COVID-19. The overall study: Samples came from the United States, Italy and Spain, spanning acute and convalescent COVID-19. PBMCs, B-cell-depleted T cells, or T cells provided the cDNA or gDNA that made up the material.

Trimming left V 5 bases short and J 4 bases short, with 16 bases between. The CDR3 contains 15 residues. The germline CDR1 and CDR2 sequences are MNHEY and SMNVEV (reference sequence). Under the authors' procedure: Counts of nucleated cells, estimated from reference gene primer amplification, were obtained. Sequencing used immunoSEQ multiplex PCR; TCRdb keeps in-frame clones, though not all of them. That table furnishes V, J and clone size, whereas the DNA furnished D and trimming. Of 130,000 to 150,000 clones in the sample, roughly 88% are singletons; the top ten hold less than 2%. The V and J genes are TRBV27 and TRBJ2-3; D is possibly TRBD1 (5 bases). The specimen sequenced was peripheral blood. This TCR was recovered from a woman aged 45-59 years with acute or convalescent COVID-19. In DNA form, the CDR3 reads TGTGCCAGCAGTACCGCCGGGTCCAGGGCAGATACGCAGTATTTT. Its translation is CASSTAGSRADTQYF.